The 4 T cell receptor beta chains listed next were all sequenced from one sample in a study of shared T cell receptors in the human thymus (dated by TCRdb to the early 2020s). Receptor libraries were prepared by the immunoSEQ multiplex PCR assay. TCRdb holds this immuneACCESS table with in-frame rearrangements only. Some clones are missing; in checked studies, unresolved V genes explain under half, and the rest has no known cause. For this sample the table gives about 660,000 clones, of which about 90% were detected only once. The leading ten clones occupy roughly 0.0087% of the sample. Separately, the same data were catalogued under a study of human thymus T cells.

The sample was thymocytes. These TCRs come from a boy in the first two years of life with a congenital heart defect. Donor details come from another sample of the same person, matched by shared clones.

This clone is a singleton in its sample. V usage is TRBV7-9 and J usage is TRBJ1-2, with D uncertain. The germline V gene encodes CDR1 SEHNR and CDR2 FQNEAQ (reference sequence). V lost 5 bases and J 3 bases, leaving 13 bases between the germline ends. There are 14 residues in the CDR3. The CDR3 region has the DNA TGTGCCAGCAGCCCGAGGTTGTCGGACTATGGCTACACCTTC. Its protein product is CASSPRLSDYGYTF.

This clone is a singleton in its sample. J is TRBJ2-2 and V is TRBV5-6; 10 nucleotides align to TRBD2. J gave up 0 bases and V 6 bases, and 5 bases lay outside the gene matches. Germline V lookup: CDR1 SGHDT, CDR2 YYEEEE. This CDR3 has 16 residues. The CDR3 protein is CASILLAGANTGELFF. For the CDR3, the DNA is TGTGCCAGCATCCTTCTAGCGGGGGCGAACACCGGGGAGCTGTTTTTT.

CDR3 residues: CSVALAGAYEQYF. The CDR3 DNA reads TGCAGCGTCGCTCTAGCGGGAGCCTACGAGCAGTACTTC. The chain couples TRBV29-1 to TRBJ2-7; 10 bases align to TRBD2. After removal of 6 bases from V and 2 bases from J, the junction contained 4 bases not matched to a gene. The CDR3 totals 13 residues. Per germline, CDR1 SQVTM and CDR2 ANQGSEA.

V is TRBV6-6 and J is TRBJ2-7; unclear D gene. V lost 4 bases and J lost 3, with 13 bases in between. Germline assignment: CDR1 MNHNY and CDR2 SVGAGI (reference sequence). The CDR3 sequence is 14 residues long. CDR3: CASSSPGSFYEQYF. The CDR3 DNA reads as TGTGCCAGCAGTTCCCCCGGGTCCTTCTACGAGCAGTACTTC.